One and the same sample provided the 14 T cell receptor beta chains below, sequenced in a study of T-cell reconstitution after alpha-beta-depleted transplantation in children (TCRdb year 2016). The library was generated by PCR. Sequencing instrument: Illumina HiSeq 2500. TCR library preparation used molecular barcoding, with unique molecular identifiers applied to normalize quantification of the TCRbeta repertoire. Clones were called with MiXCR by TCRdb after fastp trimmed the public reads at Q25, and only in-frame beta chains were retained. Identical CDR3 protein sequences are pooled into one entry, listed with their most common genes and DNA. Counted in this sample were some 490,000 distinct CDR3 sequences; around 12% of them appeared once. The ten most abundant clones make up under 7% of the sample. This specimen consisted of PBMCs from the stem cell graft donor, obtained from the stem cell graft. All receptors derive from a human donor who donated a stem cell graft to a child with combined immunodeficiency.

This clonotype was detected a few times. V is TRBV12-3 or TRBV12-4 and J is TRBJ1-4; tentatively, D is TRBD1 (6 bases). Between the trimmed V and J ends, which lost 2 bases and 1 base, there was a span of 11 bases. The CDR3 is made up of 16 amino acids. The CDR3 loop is CASSLRRGVTNEKLFF. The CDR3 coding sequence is TGTGCCAGCAGTTTACGCAGGGGAGTAACTAATGAAAAACTGTTTTTT.

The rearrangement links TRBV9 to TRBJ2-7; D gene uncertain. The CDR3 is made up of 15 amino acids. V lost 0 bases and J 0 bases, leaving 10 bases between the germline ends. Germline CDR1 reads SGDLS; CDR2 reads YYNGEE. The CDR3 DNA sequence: TGTGCCAGCAGCGTAGCAGAAGGTTACTCCTACGAGCAGTACTTC. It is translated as CASSVAEGYSYEQYF.

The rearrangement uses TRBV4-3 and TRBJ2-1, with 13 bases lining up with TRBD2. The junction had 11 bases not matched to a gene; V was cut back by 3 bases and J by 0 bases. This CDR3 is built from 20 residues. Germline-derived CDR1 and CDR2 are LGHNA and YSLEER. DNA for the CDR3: TGCGCCAGCAGCCAGGAACTAGCGGGAGGGACTTTGAGCTCCTACAATGAGCAGTTCTTC. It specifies CASSQELAGGTLSSYNEQFF.

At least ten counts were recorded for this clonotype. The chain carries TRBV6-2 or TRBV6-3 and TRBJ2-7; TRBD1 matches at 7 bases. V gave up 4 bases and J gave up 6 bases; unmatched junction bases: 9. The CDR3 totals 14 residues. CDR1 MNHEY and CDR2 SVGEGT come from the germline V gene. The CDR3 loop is CASSFPVTGAEQYF. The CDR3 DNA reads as TGTGCCAGCAGTTTTCCGGTTACAGGGGCCGAGCAGTACTTC.

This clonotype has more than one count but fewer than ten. CDR3 DNA: TGTGCCAGCAGCCATCCTAACTATGGCTACACCTTC. Protein sequence: CASSHPNYGYTF. The chain combines TRBV9 with TRBJ1-2; D unclear. This CDR3 contains 12 residues. Germline assignment: CDR1 SGDLS and CDR2 YYNGEE. V was pared by 4 bases and J by 0 bases, with 4 bases between.

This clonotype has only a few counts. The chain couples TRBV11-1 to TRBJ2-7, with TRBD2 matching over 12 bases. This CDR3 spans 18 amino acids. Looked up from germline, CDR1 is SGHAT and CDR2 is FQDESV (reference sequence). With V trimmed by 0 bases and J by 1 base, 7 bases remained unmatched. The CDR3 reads CASSLATSTSGGSYEQYF. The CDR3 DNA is TGTGCCAGCAGCTTAGCGACCTCGACTAGCGGGGGTTCCTACGAGCAGTACTTC.

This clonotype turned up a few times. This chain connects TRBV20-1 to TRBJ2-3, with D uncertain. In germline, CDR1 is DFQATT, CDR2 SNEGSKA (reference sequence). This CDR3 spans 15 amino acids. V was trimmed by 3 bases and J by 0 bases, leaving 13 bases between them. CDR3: CSARGNTPSTDTQYF. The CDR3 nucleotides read TGCAGTGCTAGGGGGAATACCCCTAGCACAGATACGCAGTATTTT.

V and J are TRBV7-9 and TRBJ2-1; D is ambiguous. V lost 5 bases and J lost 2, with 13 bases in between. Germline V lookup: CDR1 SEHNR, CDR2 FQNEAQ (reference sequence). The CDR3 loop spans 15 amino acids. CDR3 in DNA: TGTGCCAGCAGCCCCACCCCGGTGGCCTACAATGAGCAGTTCTTC. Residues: CASSPTPVAYNEQFF.

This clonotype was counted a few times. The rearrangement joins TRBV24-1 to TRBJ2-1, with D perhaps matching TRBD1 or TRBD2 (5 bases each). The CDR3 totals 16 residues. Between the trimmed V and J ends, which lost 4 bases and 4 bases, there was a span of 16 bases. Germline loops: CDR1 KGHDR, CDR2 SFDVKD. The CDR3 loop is CATSDPGTPTYNEQFF. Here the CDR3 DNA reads TGTGCCACCAGTGACCCCGGGACCCCTACATACAATGAGCAGTTCTTC.

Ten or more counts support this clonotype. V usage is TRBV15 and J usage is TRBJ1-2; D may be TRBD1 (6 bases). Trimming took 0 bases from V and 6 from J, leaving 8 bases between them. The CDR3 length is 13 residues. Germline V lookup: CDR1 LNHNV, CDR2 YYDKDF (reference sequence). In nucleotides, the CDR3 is TGTGCCACCAGCAGAGAGGAGGGGGATGGCTACACCTTC. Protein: CATSREEGDGYTF.

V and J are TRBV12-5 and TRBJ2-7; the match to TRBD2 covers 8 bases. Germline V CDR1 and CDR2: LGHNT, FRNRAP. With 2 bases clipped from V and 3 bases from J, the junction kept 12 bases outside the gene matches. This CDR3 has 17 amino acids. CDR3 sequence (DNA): TGTGCTAGTGGTTTGAGTATCCGACTAGCGCTAGACTACGAGCAGTACTTC. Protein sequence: CASGLSIRLALDYEQYF.

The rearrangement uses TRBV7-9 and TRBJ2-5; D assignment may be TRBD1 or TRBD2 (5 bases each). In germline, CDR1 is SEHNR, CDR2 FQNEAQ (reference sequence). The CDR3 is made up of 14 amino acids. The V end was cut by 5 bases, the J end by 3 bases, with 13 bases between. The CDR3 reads CASSQGRDEETQYF. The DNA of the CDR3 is TGTGCCAGCAGCCAGGGAAGGGACGAAGAGACCCAGTACTTC.

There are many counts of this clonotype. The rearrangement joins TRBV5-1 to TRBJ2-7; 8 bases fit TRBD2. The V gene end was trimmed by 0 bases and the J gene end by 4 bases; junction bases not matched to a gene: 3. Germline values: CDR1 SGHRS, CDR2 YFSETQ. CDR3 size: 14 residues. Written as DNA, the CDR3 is TGCGCCAGCAGCTTGGATCTAGCGGGTTACGAGCAGTACTTC. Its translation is CASSLDLAGYEQYF.

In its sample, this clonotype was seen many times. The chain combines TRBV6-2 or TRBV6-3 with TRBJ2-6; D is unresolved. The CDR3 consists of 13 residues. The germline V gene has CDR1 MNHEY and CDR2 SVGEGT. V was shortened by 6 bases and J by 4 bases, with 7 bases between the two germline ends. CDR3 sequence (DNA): TGTGCCAGCAGCTATTCCGGGGCCAACGTCCTGACTTTC. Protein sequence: CASSYSGANVLTF.